Listed here are 4 T cell receptor beta chains from one sample, sequenced in a study of cytomegalovirus exposure and HLA in healthy donors. PCR involved 60 Vbeta and 13 Jbeta primers. Sequencing used immunoSEQ multiplex PCR; TCRdb keeps in-frame clones, though not all of them. This sample has tens of thousands of clones, with approximately 70% found just once. The sequenced material came from PBMCs. Every receptor here comes from a young man in good health and CMV-seronegative.

The rearrangement joins TRBV5-1 to TRBJ2-1, with a tentative D call TRBD2 (6 bases). The CDR3 has 15 amino acids. Germline assignment: CDR1 SGHRS and CDR2 YFSETQ. Trimming removed 0 bases at V and 4 bases at J, with 11 bases between. The CDR3 spells CASSLGSGTYNEQFF. The DNA of the CDR3 is TGCGCCAGCAGCTTGGGTAGCGGAACGTACAATGAGCAGTTCTTC.

The V and J genes are TRBV11-2 and TRBJ1-1, with D unclear. Germline CDR1 and CDR2: SGHAT and FQNNGV. The CDR3 extends over 16 amino acids. With 2 bases removed from V and 1 base from J, the gap between germline ends came to 14 bases. CDR3 region: CASSLRFRPGNTEAFF. The CDR3 nucleotides are TGTGCCAGCAGCTTAAGGTTCCGTCCGGGGAACACTGAAGCTTTCTTT.

This chain uses TRBV18 with TRBJ2-1, with TRBD2 matching 12 bases. The CDR3 runs to 15 residues. With 1 base clipped from V and 10 bases from J, the junction kept 5 bases outside the gene matches. Germline values: CDR1 KGHSH, CDR2 LQKENI. CDR3 sequence reads: CASSPRLAGVDEQFF. The CDR3, as DNA: TGTGCCAGCTCACCACGACTAGCGGGAGTCGACGAGCAGTTCTTC.

The CDR3 spells CASNGFTGSGELFF. Written as DNA, the CDR3 is TGTGCCAGCAATGGGTTCACAGGGTCCGGGGAGCTGTTTTTT. J is TRBJ2-2 and V is TRBV27; possible D gene TRBD1, 6 bases. This CDR3 contains 14 residues. Germline V CDR1 and CDR2: MNHEY, SMNVEV (reference sequence). V lost 7 bases, J lost 6 bases, and 15 bases lay in between.